This T cell receptor beta chain appears in the sequencing data of a study of control samples from healthy donors and cancer patients. The V end lost 5 bases, the J end lost 2 bases, and 10 bases lay between the germline ends. The CDR3 sequence is 13 residues long. Per germline, CDR1 MGHRA and CDR2 YSYEKL. Sequenced by immunoSEQ multiplex PCR; TCRdb stores in-frame clones only, minus some. Of 200,000 to 250,000 clones detected, about 94% appear once; the ten largest clones hold roughly 1.6%. The gene calls are TRBV4-1 and TRBJ2-7; D may be TRBD1 (6 bases). The TCR was taken from a man aged 50-59 years in good health. What was sequenced was blood. CDR3 DNA sequence: TGCGCCAGCAGCGAGGGGGACACCTACGAGCAGTACTTC. Translating gives CASSEGDTYEQYF.